The sequence of this T cell receptor (beta chain) was determined in a study of blood T cell repertoires in COVID-19. Overall study context: Samples came from the United States, Italy and Spain, spanning acute and convalescent COVID-19. Sources were T cells, B-cell-depleted T cells, or PBMCs; the material itself was cDNA or gDNA.

Looked up from germline, CDR1 is SEHNR and CDR2 is FQNEAQ (reference sequence). V dropped 0 bases and J dropped 6 bases, with 9 bases sitting between them. The CDR3 consists of 14 residues. How the authors handled the data: Researchers report that nucleated cell counts were estimated from reference gene primer amplification. TCRdb keeps only in-frame clones here, not all; method: immunoSEQ multiplex PCR. V and J calls plus clone size are reproduced from that table; the DNA served to infer D and trimming. Seen here are 55,000 to 80,000 clones, over 65% observed once, and the top ten hold about 20%. This clonotype was obtained from a woman of 80 years or more with acute or convalescent COVID-19. Sequences were obtained from peripheral blood. The rearrangement links TRBV7-9 to TRBJ1-5; the D gene is possibly TRBD1 (6 bases). CDR3 DNA sequence: TGTGCCAGCAGCTTAGCCGGCAGGGGTCAGCCCCAGCATTTT. Protein sequence: CASSLAGRGQPQHF.